Described below is a single TCR beta chain sequence and its context. The data originate from a study of Ad26.COV2.S vaccination and SARS-CoV-2 variants. Profiling relied on immunoSEQ multiplex PCR, and the TCRdb table lists in-frame clones only, not all of them. The repertoire holds just under 250,000 clones, with 88% as singletons. Trimming cost V 3 bases and J 7 bases; bases outside gene matches: 5. The CDR3 loop spans 15 amino acids. The germline V gene has CDR1 SGHKS and CDR2 YYEKEE (reference sequence). Noted treatment: around 19 received Ad26.COV2.S at low or high dose, single or two shots; roughly five received placebo; per-sample allocation not given. Collection of the samples took place on day 63 after the first injection of vaccine or placebo. An 18-55-year-old adult in Boston served as donor. The vaccine delivered Wuhan-strain SARS-CoV-2 spike through an Ad26 vector.

The specimen comprised peripheral blood, sampled in a trial of Ad26.COV2.S vaccine versus placebo. This chain joins TRBV5-5 and TRBJ2-2; TRBD2 matches 11 bases. The source is a person aged 18-60 years who received the Ad26.COV2.S COVID-19 vaccine or a placebo. The CDR3 sequence is CASSSGTSGYGELFF. Written as DNA, the CDR3 is TGTGCCAGCAGCTCCGGGACTAGCGGTTACGGGGAGCTGTTTTTT.